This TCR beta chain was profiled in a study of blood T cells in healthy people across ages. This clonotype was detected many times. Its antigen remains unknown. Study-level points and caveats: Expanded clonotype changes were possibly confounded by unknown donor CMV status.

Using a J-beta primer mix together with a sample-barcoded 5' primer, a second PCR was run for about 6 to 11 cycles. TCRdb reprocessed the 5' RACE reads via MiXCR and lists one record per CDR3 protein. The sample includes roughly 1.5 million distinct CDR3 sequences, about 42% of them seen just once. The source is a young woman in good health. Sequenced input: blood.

The CDR3 DNA is TGCGCCAGCAGCCAAGATCTGGGCCCCCTTAACTATGGCTACACCTTC. It translates to CASSQDLGPLNYGYTF. The chain couples TRBV4-3 to TRBJ1-2, with unresolved D. Trimming took 0 bases from V and 1 from J, leaving 12 bases between them. CDR1 and CDR2 (germline): LGHNA, YSLEER. The CDR3 has 16 amino acids.